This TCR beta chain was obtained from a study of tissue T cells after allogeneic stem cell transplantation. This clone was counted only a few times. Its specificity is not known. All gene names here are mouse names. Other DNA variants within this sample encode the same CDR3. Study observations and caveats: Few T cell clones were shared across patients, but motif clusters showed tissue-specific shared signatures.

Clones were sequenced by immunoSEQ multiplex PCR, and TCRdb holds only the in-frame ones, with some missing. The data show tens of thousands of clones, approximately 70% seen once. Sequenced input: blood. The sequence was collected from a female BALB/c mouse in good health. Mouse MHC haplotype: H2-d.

The sequenced CDR3 bases are TGTGGTGCTAGGGATGGTGGGGGGTATGAACAGTAC. It translates to CGARDGGGYEQY. The entire CDR3 protein reads CGARDGGGYEQYF. The chain employs TRBV20 and TRBJ2-7; 7 bases align to TRBD2. The read gets to within 1 residue of the CDR3 end, and the germline J gene fills in the rest. The CDR3 length is 13 residues. V dropped 0 bases and J dropped 4; count of bases not matched to a gene: 3. Germline V gives CDR1 GFQATS, CDR2 STVNSAI.